The 21 T cell receptor beta chains below were found in one sample sequenced in a study of cytomegalovirus exposure and HLA in healthy donors. 60 Vbeta and 13 Jbeta primers were used in PCR. The method was immunoSEQ multiplex PCR; TCRdb's version includes in-frame clones alone and lacks a portion of them. Of about 190,000 clones in the sample, under 85% were seen once. The sequenced sample was PBMCs. These receptors were obtained from a woman under 30 in good health and CMV-seronegative.

The V call is TRBV5-1, the J call TRBJ1-1, with 8 bases lining up with TRBD1. The CDR3 is made up of 13 amino acids. CDR1 is SGHRS, CDR2 YFSETQ, per germline. The V and J ends lost 4 bases and 3 bases, in that order; junction bases with no gene match: 2. CDR3 residues: CASSLTGDTEAFF. CDR3 nucleotides: TGCGCCAGCAGCCTGACAGGGGACACTGAAGCTTTCTTT.

Comment on this clone: Mismatch with germline at one junction end may stem from a read error. V gene TRBV28 combines with J gene TRBJ1-5; 8 positions agree with TRBD1. The CDR3 loop spans 17 amino acids. Per the germline V gene, CDR1 is MDHEN and CDR2 is SYDVKM. CDR3 amino acids: CAGSSGTGPYSNQPQHF. The CDR3 region has the DNA TGTGCCGGCAGTTCGGGGACAGGTCCTTATAGCAATCAGCCCCAGCATTTT.

The genes are TRBV27 and TRBJ2-7, with 7 nucleotides matching TRBD2. The V segment lost 2 bases and the J segment 3 bases; nucleotides outside the gene matches: 7. From germline, CDR1 is MNHEY and CDR2 SMNVEV (reference sequence). The CDR3 is made up of 15 amino acids. The CDR3 DNA follows: TGTGCCAGCAGTTTAGGCAGCGGGGCGCTCTACGAGCAGTACTTC. Amino acids: CASSLGSGALYEQYF.

The V gene is TRBV29-1, the J gene TRBJ1-1; D gene unclear. The CDR3 extends over 16 amino acids. From germline, CDR1 is SQVTM and CDR2 ANQGSEA. The V end was cut by 4 bases, the J end by 3 bases, with 21 bases between. CDR3 protein: CSVAGRALLRDTEAFF. CDR3 nucleotides: TGCAGCGTTGCGGGGAGGGCACTACTGAGAGACACTGAAGCTTTCTTT.

This clone has just one count. The chain employs TRBV9 and TRBJ2-1; a possible D gene is TRBD2 (6 bases). This CDR3 comprises 17 residues. Between the trimmed V and J ends, which lost 0 bases and 6 bases, there was a span of 19 bases. The V gene's germline CDR1 is SGDLS and CDR2 YYNGEE. DNA of the CDR3: TGTGCCAGCAGCGTAGGGGAAACCCTCTTCGGGGGCAATGAGCAGTTCTTC. It is translated as CASSVGETLFGGNEQFF.

The chain combines TRBV7-9 with TRBJ2-7; D is ambiguous. The CDR3 has 13 residues. Deletions cut 1 base from V and 2 bases from J, with 6 bases between. Germline V gene sequence: CDR1 SEHNR, CDR2 FQNEAQ (reference sequence). CDR3 sequence reads: CASSLEHAYEQYF. In DNA form, the CDR3 reads TGTGCCAGCAGCTTAGAACATGCCTACGAGCAGTACTTC. Variable domain in full (rest from reference TRBV7-9 and TRBJ2-7): DTGVSQNPRHKITKRGQNVTFRCDPISEHNRLYWYRQTLGQGPEFLTYFQNEAQLEKSRLLSDRFSAERPKGSFSTLEIQRTEQGDSAMYLCASSLEHAYEQYFGPGTRLTVT.

The chain joins TRBV9 to TRBJ2-7; 8 positions agree with TRBD1. The CDR3 contains 17 residues. With 2 bases clipped from V and 0 bases from J, the junction kept 10 bases outside the gene matches. Germline CDR1 reads SGDLS; CDR2 reads YYNGEE. CDR3 nucleotide sequence: TGTGCCAGCAGCGTCTCCGGTGGGACAGGACTCTCCTACGAGCAGTACTTC. Residues: CASSVSGGTGLSYEQYF.

There are a few counts of this clone. This chain joins TRBV6-5 and TRBJ1-2; possible D gene TRBD1, 5 bases. The CDR3 consists of 15 residues. V was trimmed by 0 bases and J by 4 bases, leaving 12 bases between them. Germline V gene data show CDR1 as MNHEY and CDR2 as SVGAGI. In DNA form, the CDR3 reads TGTGCCAGCAGTTACTCCCGGGACTTGGGCTATGGCTACACCTTC. Encoded protein: CASSYSRDLGYGYTF.

The rearrangement joins TRBV10-2 to TRBJ2-1; TRBD1 matches at 9 bases. The CDR3 loop spans 15 amino acids. Trimming took 0 bases from V and 15 from J; bases not matched to a gene: 12. Per the germline V gene, CDR1 is WSHSY and CDR2 is SAAADI. CDR3 sequence (DNA): TGCGCCAGCAGTGAGTCTGGGACAGGGCCCTCGTTGGGGTTCTTC. This encodes CASSESGTGPSLGFF.

The genes are TRBV7-6 and TRBJ2-1, with 7 bases lining up with TRBD2. The CDR3 is 16 residues long. Germline trimming cut 2 bases from V and 7 bases from J; bases unmatched to any gene: 11. From germline, CDR1 is SGHVS and CDR2 FNYEAQ. The CDR3 region has the DNA TGTGCCAGCAGCTTAAATCCCAGCGGGGAACCAAATGAGCAGTTCTTC. Translating it yields CASSLNPSGEPNEQFF. Looking up the rest from reference TRBV7-6 and TRBJ2-1 gives the full variable domain: GAGVSQSPRYKVTKRGQDVALRCDPISGHVSLYWYRQALGQGPEFLTYFNYEAQQDKSGLPNDRFSAERPEGSISTLTIQRTEQRDSAMYRCASSLNPSGEPNEQFFGPGTRLTVL.

The rearrangement uses TRBV11-2 and TRBJ2-5; 8 bases map to TRBD2. J was trimmed by 2 bases and V by 4 bases; bases with no gene match: 9. Germline lookup yields CDR1 SGHAT and CDR2 FQNNGV. This CDR3 is built from 16 residues. This CDR3 reads CASSYGGATGQETQYF. CDR3 DNA: TGTGCCAGCAGCTACGGGGGGGCCACGGGGCAAGAGACCCAGTACTTC. Combining the CDR3 with reference TRBV11-2 and TRBJ2-5 gives the whole variable domain EAGVAQSPRYKIIEKRQSVAFWCNPISGHATLYWYQQILGQGPKLLIQFQNNGVVDDSQLPKDRFSAERLKGVDSTLKIQPAKLEDSAVYLCASSYGGATGQETQYFGPGTRLLVL.

The chain recombines TRBV29-1 with TRBJ2-3; 8 bases are a match to TRBD1. The CDR3 runs to 16 residues. J was trimmed by 0 bases and V by 2 bases; bases with no gene match: 7. CDR1 SQVTM and CDR2 ANQGSEA come from the germline V gene. CDR3 sequence (DNA): TGCAGCGTTGAACGGCAGGGGGCCTCTAGCACAGATACGCAGTATTTT. Encoded protein: CSVERQGASSTDTQYF.

This rearrangement joins TRBV11-3 to TRBJ2-7; D is possibly TRBD1 (5 bases). The CDR3 consists of 11 residues. Germline V gene sequence: CDR1 SGHNT, CDR2 YENEEA. V lost 5 bases to trimming and J lost 7 bases, with 9 bases between them. DNA of the CDR3: TGTGCCAGCAGCGGATCAGGGGAGCAGTACTTC. Translating gives CASSGSGEQYF.

The genes are TRBV19 and TRBJ1-3; 8 nucleotides align to TRBD1. This CDR3 has 15 residues. The trim removed 3 bases at V and 3 bases at J, leaving 4 bases unmatched. Per germline, CDR1 LNHDA and CDR2 SQIVND (reference sequence). The CDR3 DNA follows: TGTGCCAGTAGTATCGGACAGGGTTTTGGAAACACCATATATTTT. Translated, it gives CASSIGQGFGNTIYF. Combining the CDR3 with reference TRBV19 and TRBJ1-3 gives the whole variable domain DGGITQSPKYLFRKEGQNVTLSCEQNLNHDAMYWYRQDPGQGLRLIYYSQIVNDFQKGDIAEGYSVSREKKESFPLTVTSAQKNPTAFYLCASSIGQGFGNTIYFGEGSWLTVV.

This chain joins TRBV7-7 and TRBJ2-5; 7 bases match TRBD2. Germline assignment: CDR1 SSHAT and CDR2 FNYEAQ (reference sequence). Unmatched junction bases numbered 10, after V lost 4 bases and J lost 5 bases. The CDR3 has 15 amino acids. As DNA, the CDR3 is TGTGCCAGCAGCTCGATAGGGACTATTGCGGAGACCCAGTACTTC. This translates into CASSSIGTIAETQYF.

This clone was seen a handful of times. J is TRBJ1-1 and V is TRBV7-9; D may be TRBD1 (5 bases). The germline V gene encodes CDR1 SEHNR and CDR2 FQNEAQ (reference sequence). Trimming pared 5 bases from V and 10 bases from J, leaving 14 bases between. The CDR3 covers 12 residues. The CDR3 DNA follows: TGTGCCAGCAGCCCCCCGGGGGGTTCAGCTTTCTTT. Translation gives CASSPPGGSAFF.

The genes are TRBV7-2 and TRBJ1-2; the match to TRBD1 covers 7 bases. V was pared by 5 bases and J by 8 bases, with 8 bases of the junction left unmatched. The germline V gene encodes CDR1 SGHTA and CDR2 FQGNSA. This CDR3 is built from 13 residues. The CDR3, as DNA: TGTGCCAGCAGCCCTGGACAGGTTTACGGCTACACCTTC. Translating gives CASSPGQVYGYTF.

This chain links TRBV5-1 with TRBJ1-2; 8 bases map to TRBD1. After removal of 0 bases from V and 4 bases from J, the junction contained 8 bases not matched to a gene. Germline assignment: CDR1 SGHRS and CDR2 YFSETQ. The CDR3 consists of 16 residues. This chain's CDR3 is CASSLASGGSLYGYTF. The CDR3, as DNA: TGCGCCAGCAGCTTGGCGTCAGGGGGCAGTCTCTATGGCTACACCTTC.

The chain is built from TRBV19 and TRBJ1-5, with 9 bases fitting TRBD1. CDR3 size: 15 residues. With V trimmed by 3 bases and J by 6 bases, 6 bases remained unmatched. CDR1 and CDR2 from the germline V gene are LNHDA and SQIVND (reference sequence). The CDR3 protein is CASSIRDRAVQPQHF. CDR3 DNA: TGTGCCAGTAGTATCCGGGACAGGGCGGTTCAGCCCCAGCATTTT.

Concerning this clone itself: The identical CDR3 is also encoded by other nucleotide sequences in the sample. The chain uses TRBV9 and TRBJ1-1; TRBD1 aligns across 8 bases. CDR3 length equals 12 residues. Germline V lookup: CDR1 SGDLS, CDR2 YYNGEE. Trimming at V came to 7 bases and at J to 1 base, leaving 0 bases not matched to a gene. DNA for the CDR3: TGTGCCAGCGGACAGGGGAACACTGAAGCTTTCTTT. Amino acids: CASGQGNTEAFF.

V gene TRBV11-2 combines with J gene TRBJ1-1; D is uncertain. The V end was cut by 1 base, the J end by 1 base, with 13 bases between. The germline CDR1 and CDR2 sequences are SGHAT and FQNNGV. This CDR3 spans 16 amino acids. The CDR3 sequence is CASSLGRVVRNTEAFF. DNA for the CDR3: TGTGCCAGCAGCTTAGGGAGGGTAGTGCGGAACACTGAAGCTTTCTTT.